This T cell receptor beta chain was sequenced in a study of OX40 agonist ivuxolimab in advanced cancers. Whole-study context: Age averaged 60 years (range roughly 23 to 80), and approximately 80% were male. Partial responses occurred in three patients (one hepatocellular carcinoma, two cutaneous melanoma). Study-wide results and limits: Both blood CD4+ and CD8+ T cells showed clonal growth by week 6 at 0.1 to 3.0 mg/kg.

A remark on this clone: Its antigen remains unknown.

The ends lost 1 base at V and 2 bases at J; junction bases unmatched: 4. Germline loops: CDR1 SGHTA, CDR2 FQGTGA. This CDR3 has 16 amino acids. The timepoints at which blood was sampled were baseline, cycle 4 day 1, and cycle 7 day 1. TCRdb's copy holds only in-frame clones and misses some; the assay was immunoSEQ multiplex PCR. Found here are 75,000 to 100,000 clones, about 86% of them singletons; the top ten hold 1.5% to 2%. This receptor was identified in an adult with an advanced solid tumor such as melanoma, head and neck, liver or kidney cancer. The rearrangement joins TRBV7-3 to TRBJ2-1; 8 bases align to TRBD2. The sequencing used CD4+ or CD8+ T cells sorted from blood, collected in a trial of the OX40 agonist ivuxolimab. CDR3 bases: TGTGCCAGCAGCTTAAGAGCGGGAGTGCCCTACAATGAGCAGTTCTTC. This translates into CASSLRAGVPYNEQFF.